The sequence of this T cell receptor beta chain was determined in a study of memory CD4+ T cells and cytomegalovirus serostatus. The germline CDR1 and CDR2 sequences are SGHTA and FQGNSA. CDR3 length: 15 residues. Trimming removed 1 base at V and 2 bases at J, with 9 bases between. The sort gate was single viable CD3+CD4+CD8-CD45RO+ cells for memory CD4+ T cells. The table came from immunoSEQ multiplex PCR; TCRdb's copy has only in-frame clones and leaves some out. There are some 56,000 clones in the sample; over 80% occur only once, and around 0.38% lies in the top ten. This clonotype originated in an adult in good health and CMV-seronegative. The V gene is TRBV7-2, the J gene TRBJ1-3; D gene ambiguous. The specimen sequenced was memory CD4+ T cells from blood. The CDR3 sequence is CASSLEGNPGNTIYF. CDR3 nucleotides: TGTGCCAGCAGCTTAGAGGGCAACCCTGGAAACACCATATATTTT.